This entry concerns a single T cell receptor beta chain. Its antigen is unknown. This record comes from a study of beta chain features in type 1 diabetes. Expressed TCRB transcripts were sequenced because the isolated RNA had all been reverse transcribed beforehand. Clones were read by immunoSEQ multiplex PCR, and TCRdb kept only the in-frame ones, dropping some. The repertoire holds roughly 300,000 clones, with 12% to 15% as singletons. Trimming cost V 6 bases and J 7 bases, with 9 bases left between them. This CDR3 is built from 12 residues. In germline, CDR1 is SNHLY, CDR2 FYNNEI. Whole-study results and caveats: Insertion counts at VDJ junctions were lower in type 1 diabetes patients, who also showed more deletions there.

This sequence was found in a man under 40 in good health. The V gene is TRBV2, the J gene TRBJ2-2; tentatively, D is TRBD1 (6 bases). The sequenced material came from central memory CD4+ T cells from blood. The CDR3 DNA reads as TGTGCCAGCAGCCAGGGGTACGGGGAGCTGTTTTTT. It specifies CASSQGYGELFF.